The clone carrying this TCR beta chain was found once. Its cognate antigen is unknown. The data were taken from a study of OX40 agonist ivuxolimab in advanced cancers. Study-level information: Dose-escalation cases comprised hepatocellular carcinoma, melanoma, renal cell or head and neck cancer. Regarding the study as a whole: CD4+ and CD8+ blood T cells expanded clonally by week 6 at 0.1 to 3.0 mg/kg. People who partly responded at 0.1-3.0 mg/kg had some of the least clonal expansion seen.

Sequencing was performed with immunoSEQ multiplex PCR; in TCRdb, only in-frame clones are kept and a portion is missing. Of about 58,000 clones listed, 83% are singletons. CDR3 size: 19 residues. The ends lost 4 bases at V and 6 bases at J; junction bases unmatched: 23. Germline lookup yields CDR1 MGHRA and CDR2 YSYEKL. Collection of blood occurred at baseline, at cycle 4 day 1, and at cycle 7 day 1. The V and J genes are TRBV4-1 and TRBJ1-1, with TRBD1 matching 7 bases. Sequencing was performed on CD4+ or CD8+ T cells sorted from blood, taken in a trial of the OX40 agonist ivuxolimab. This receptor was obtained from an adult with an advanced solid tumor such as melanoma, head and neck, liver or kidney cancer. In nucleotides, the CDR3 is TGCGCCAGCAGCCCTACCCCCCTACAGGGGAGAAAATTCAGGGCTGAAGCTTTCTTT. It translates to CASSPTPLQGRKFRAEAFF.